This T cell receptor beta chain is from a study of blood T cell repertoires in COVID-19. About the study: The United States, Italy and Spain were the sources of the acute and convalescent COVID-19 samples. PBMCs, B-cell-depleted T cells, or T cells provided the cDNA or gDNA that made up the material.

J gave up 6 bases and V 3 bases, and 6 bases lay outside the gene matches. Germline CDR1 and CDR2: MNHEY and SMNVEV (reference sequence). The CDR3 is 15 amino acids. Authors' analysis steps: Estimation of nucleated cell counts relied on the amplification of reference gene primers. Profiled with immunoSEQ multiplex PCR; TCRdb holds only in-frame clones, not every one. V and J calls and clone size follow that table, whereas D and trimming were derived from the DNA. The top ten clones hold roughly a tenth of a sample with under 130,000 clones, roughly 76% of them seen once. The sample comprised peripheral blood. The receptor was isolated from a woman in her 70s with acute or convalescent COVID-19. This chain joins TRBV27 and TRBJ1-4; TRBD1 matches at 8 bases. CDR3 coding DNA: TGTGCCAGCAGTTTGATCGGACAGGGACATGAAAAACTGTTTTTT. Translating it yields CASSLIGQGHEKLFF.